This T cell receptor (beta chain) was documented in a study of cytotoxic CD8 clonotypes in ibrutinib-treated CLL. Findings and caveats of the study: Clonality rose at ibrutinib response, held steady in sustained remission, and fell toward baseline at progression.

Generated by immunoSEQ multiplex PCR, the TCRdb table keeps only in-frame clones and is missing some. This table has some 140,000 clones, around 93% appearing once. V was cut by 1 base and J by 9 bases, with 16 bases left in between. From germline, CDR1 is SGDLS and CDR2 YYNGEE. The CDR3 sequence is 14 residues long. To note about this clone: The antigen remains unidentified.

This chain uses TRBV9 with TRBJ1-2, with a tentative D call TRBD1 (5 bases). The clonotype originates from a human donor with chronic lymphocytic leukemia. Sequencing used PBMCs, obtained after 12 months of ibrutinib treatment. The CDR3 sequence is CASSVSEISGSYTF. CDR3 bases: TGTGCCAGCAGCGTATCCGAGATCTCAGGGAGCTACACCTTC.